This entry is about one T cell receptor beta chain. V was shortened by 6 bases and J by 0 bases, with 18 bases between the two germline ends. From germline, CDR1 is MNHEY and CDR2 SMNVEV (reference sequence). The CDR3 is 17 residues long. Using RNA transcripts as the source, TCR beta CDR3 regions were amplified. Carried out on the TCR CDR3, a first-round RT-PCR used the HTBI primer set. Each CDR3 protein gets one entry after TCRdb re-called the multiplex PCR reads with MiXCR. Found here are 530,000 or so distinct CDR3 sequences, roughly 17% of them singletons; the top ten hold 17%. The record originates from a study of T cells in Graves' hyperthyroidism and ophthalmopathy.

The material sequenced was blood. This clonotype originated in a woman under 30 with Graves' ophthalmopathy. The chain has TRBV27 and TRBJ1-5; the D is unclear. The CDR3 here is CASRHPLESYSNQPQHF. DNA for the CDR3: TGTGCCAGCAGGCACCCCCTGGAGAGTTATAGCAATCAGCCCCAGCATTTT.